The clone carrying this T cell receptor beta chain was detected many times. The target antigen is unknown. This entry is derived from a study of T cells in Graves' hyperthyroidism and ophthalmopathy. Points from the study as a whole: Blood also showed most of the thyroid clonotypes that were expanded above 0.001.

The CDR3 is 15 amino acids. Germline CDR1 and CDR2: LNHNV and YYDKDF (reference sequence). V shed 8 bases and J shed 4 bases, with 20 bases lying between them. Amplification of TCR beta CDR3 regions used RNA as the template. RT-PCR in the first round (using the HTBI primer set) targeted the TCR CDR3. TCRdb re-called the multiplex PCR reads through MiXCR, storing one row per CDR3 protein. The sample includes about 280,000 distinct CDR3 sequences, around a quarter of them seen just once. The source of this sequence is a man in his forties with Graves' hyperthyroidism that later progressed to Graves' ophthalmopathy. V and J are TRBV15 and TRBJ2-5; TRBD2 might be the D (7 bases). The sample taken for sequencing was blood. CDR3 DNA: TGTGCCACCTACCCAGGCGCCGGGGGGCGAGAGACCCAGTACTTC. This sequence encodes CATYPGAGGRETQYF.